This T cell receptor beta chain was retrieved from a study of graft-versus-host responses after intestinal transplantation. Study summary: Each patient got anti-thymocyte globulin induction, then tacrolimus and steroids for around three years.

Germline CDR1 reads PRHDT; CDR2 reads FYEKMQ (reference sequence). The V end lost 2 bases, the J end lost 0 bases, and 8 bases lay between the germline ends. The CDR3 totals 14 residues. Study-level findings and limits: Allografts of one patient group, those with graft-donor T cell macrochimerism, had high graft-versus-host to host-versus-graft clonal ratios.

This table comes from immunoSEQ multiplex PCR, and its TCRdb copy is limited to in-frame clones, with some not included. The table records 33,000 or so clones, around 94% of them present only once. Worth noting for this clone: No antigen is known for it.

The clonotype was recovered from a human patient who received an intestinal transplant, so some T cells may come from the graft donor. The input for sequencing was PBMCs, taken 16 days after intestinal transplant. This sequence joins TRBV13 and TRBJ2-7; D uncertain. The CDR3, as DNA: TGTGCCAGCAGCTTATCCGGGTCCTCCTACGAGCAGTACTTC. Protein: CASSLSGSSYEQYF.